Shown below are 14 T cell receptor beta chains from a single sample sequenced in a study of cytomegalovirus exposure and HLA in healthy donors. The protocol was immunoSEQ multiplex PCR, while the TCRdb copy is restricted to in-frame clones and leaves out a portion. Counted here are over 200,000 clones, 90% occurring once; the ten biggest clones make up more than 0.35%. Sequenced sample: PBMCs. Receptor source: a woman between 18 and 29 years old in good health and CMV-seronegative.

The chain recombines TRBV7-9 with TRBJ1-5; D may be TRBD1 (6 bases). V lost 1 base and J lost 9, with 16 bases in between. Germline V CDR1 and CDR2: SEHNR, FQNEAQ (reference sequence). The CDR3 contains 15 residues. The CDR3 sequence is CASSLGAGDASPQHF. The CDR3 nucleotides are TGTGCCAGCAGCTTAGGAGCAGGGGATGCTTCGCCCCAGCATTTT. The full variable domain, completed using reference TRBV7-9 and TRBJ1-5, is DTGVSQNPRHKITKRGQNVTFRCDPISEHNRLYWYRQTLGQGPEFLTYFQNEAQLEKSRLLSDRFSAERPKGSFSTLEIQRTEQGDSAMYLCASSLGAGDASPQHFGDGTRLSIL.

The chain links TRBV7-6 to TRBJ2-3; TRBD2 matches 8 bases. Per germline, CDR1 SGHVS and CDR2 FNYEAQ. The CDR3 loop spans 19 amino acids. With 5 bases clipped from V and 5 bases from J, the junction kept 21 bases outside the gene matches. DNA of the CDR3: TGTGCCAGCAGCCCCCGGACGGGACTAGGGGGAAGTCAAGGAGATACGCAGTATTTT. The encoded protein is CASSPRTGLGGSQGDTQYF.

CDR3 region: CASSNTGTGYFNTIYF. In nucleotides, the CDR3 is TGTGCCAGCAGCAATACCGGGACAGGGTATTTTAACACCATATATTTT. The rearrangement joins TRBV11-2 to TRBJ1-3, with 9 positions matching TRBD1. The CDR3 loop spans 16 amino acids. The V segment lost 5 bases and the J segment 7 bases; nucleotides outside the gene matches: 12. Germline V CDR1 and CDR2: SGHAT, FQNNGV.

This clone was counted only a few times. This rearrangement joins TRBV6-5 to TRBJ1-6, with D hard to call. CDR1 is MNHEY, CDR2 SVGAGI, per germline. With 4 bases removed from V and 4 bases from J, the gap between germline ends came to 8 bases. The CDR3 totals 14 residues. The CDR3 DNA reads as TGTGCCAGCAGTTCAAGAGGGTATAATTCACCCCTCCACTTT. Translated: CASSSRGYNSPLHF.

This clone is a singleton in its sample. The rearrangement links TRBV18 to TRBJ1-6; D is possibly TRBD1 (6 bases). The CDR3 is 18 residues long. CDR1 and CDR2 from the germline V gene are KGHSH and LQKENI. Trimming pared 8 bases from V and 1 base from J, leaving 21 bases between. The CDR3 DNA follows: TGTGCCAGCACTGGGACACTCCCGCTGGGGTCCTATAATTCACCCCTCCACTTT. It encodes CASTGTLPLGSYNSPLHF.

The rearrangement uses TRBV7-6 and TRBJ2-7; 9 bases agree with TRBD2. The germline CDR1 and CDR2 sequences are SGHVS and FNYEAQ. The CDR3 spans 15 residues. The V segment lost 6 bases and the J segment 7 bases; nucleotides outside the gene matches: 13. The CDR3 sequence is CASSPSSGATGEQYF. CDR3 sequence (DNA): TGTGCCAGCAGTCCCTCTAGCGGGGCAACTGGAGAGCAGTACTTC.

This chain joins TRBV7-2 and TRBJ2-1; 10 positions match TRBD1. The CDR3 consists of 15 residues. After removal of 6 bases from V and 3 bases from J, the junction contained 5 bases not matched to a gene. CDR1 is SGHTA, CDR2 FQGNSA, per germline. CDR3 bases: TGTGCCAGCAGGGAGAGGACAGGGGGCTACAATGAGCAGTTCTTC. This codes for CASRERTGGYNEQFF.

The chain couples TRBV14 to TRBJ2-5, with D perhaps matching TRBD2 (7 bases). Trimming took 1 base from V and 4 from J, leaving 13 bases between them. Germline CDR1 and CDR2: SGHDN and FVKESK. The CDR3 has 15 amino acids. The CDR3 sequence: CASSQAGGSGETQYF. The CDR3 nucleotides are TGTGCCAGCAGCCAAGCGGGGGGCAGCGGAGAGACCCAGTACTTC.

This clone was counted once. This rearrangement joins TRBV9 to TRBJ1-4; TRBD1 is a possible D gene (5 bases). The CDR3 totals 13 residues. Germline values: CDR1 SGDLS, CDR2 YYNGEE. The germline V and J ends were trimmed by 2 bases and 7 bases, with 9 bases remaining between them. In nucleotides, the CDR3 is TGTGCCAGCAGCGTGGGGGGTCGTGAAAAACTGTTTTTT. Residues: CASSVGGREKLFF. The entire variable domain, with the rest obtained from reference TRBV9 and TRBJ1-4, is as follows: DSGVTQTPKHLITATGQRVTLRCSPRSGDLSVYWYQQSLDQGLQFLIQYYNGEERAKGNILERFSAQQFPDLHSELNLSSLELGDSALYFCASSVGGREKLFFGSGTQLSVL.

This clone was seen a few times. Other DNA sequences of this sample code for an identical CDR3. CDR3 in DNA: TGTGCCAGCAGTTACTCGGGAGGACAAGAGACCCAGTACTTC. As protein: CASSYSGGQETQYF. The rearrangement uses TRBV6-5 and TRBJ2-5; D is possibly TRBD2 (6 bases). The length of the CDR3 is 14 residues. V gave up 0 bases and J gave up 2 bases, with 7 bases separating them. The germline V gene encodes CDR1 MNHEY and CDR2 SVGAGI.

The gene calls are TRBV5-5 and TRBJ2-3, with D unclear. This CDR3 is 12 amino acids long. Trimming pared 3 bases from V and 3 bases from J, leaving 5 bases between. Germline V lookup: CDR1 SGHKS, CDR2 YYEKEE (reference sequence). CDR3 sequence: CASSSRTDTQYF. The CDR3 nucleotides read TGTGCCAGCAGCTCCCGTACAGATACGCAGTATTTT.

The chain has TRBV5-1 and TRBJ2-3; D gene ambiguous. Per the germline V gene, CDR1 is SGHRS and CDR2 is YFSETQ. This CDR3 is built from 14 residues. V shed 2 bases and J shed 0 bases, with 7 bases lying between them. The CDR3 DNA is TGCGCCAGCAGCTTCGGAGCTAGCACAGATACGCAGTATTTT. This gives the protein CASSFGASTDTQYF.

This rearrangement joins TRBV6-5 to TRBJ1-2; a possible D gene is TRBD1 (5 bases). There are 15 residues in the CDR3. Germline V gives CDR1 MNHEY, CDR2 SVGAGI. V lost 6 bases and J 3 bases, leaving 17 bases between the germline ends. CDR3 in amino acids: CASSRTPRPYYGYTF. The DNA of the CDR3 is TGTGCCAGCAGCCGGACACCCAGGCCTTACTATGGCTACACCTTC.

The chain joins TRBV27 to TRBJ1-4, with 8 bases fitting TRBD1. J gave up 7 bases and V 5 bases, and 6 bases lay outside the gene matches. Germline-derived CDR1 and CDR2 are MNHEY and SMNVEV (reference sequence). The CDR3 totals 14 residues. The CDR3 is CASSQGASGEKLFF. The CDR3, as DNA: TGTGCCAGCAGTCAGGGGGCGTCGGGTGAAAAACTGTTTTTT.